This TCR beta chain was retrieved from a study of read filtering for tumor transcriptome and immune sequencing. Whole-study context: The cohort had about 16 men and under 15 women aged roughly 47 to 80, mean roughly 70 years.

The library was built from about 400 ng RNA with molecular barcoded adaptors for alpha/delta and beta/gamma chains. TCRdb fed the reads into MiXCR, producing one record per CDR3 protein. The table has roughly 130,000 distinct CDR3 sequences, approximately 13% seen once. This clonotype was found many times. Its antigen is undetermined. Findings of the study overall: IR-seq and RNA-seq agreed better without single-read clonotypes.

In germline, CDR1 is SGDLS, CDR2 YYNGEE. Trimming took off 6 bases at V and 3 bases at J, with 18 bases between the two ends. This CDR3 is 15 amino acids long. Sequencing was carried out using a population of CD138-negative cells sorted from bone marrow. V usage is TRBV9 and J usage is TRBJ1-1; tentative D call: TRBD1 (5 bases). This clonotype originated in a donor at least 40 years old with multiple myeloma. CDR3 region: CASTPGTDIYTEAFF. CDR3 nucleotide sequence: TGTGCCAGCACTCCCGGGACCGATATATACACTGAAGCTTTCTTT.